This TCR beta chain was observed in a study of cytomegalovirus exposure and HLA in healthy donors. Study information: T cells numbering about 180 million yielded around 120 million unique TCR beta sequences in an earlier analysis.

The CDR3 contains 15 residues. Trimming took 6 bases from V and 2 from J; bases not matched to a gene: 7. Per germline, CDR1 PRHDT and CDR2 FYEKMQ (reference sequence). The primer mix had 60 Vbeta and 13 Jbeta primers. Assay used: immunoSEQ multiplex PCR; TCRdb lists only in-frame clones, some missing. This sample has approximately 160,000 clones; about 85% occur once, and the top ten carry 1% to 1.5%. This chain links TRBV13 with TRBJ2-3; 8 positions match TRBD2. The sequence was collected from a man aged 50 or older in good health and CMV-seropositive. The sequenced sample consisted of PBMCs. The chain's CDR3 is CASSRGAGDTDTQYF. The DNA for the CDR3 is TGTGCCAGCAGTCGCGGAGCGGGGGACACAGATACGCAGTATTTT.